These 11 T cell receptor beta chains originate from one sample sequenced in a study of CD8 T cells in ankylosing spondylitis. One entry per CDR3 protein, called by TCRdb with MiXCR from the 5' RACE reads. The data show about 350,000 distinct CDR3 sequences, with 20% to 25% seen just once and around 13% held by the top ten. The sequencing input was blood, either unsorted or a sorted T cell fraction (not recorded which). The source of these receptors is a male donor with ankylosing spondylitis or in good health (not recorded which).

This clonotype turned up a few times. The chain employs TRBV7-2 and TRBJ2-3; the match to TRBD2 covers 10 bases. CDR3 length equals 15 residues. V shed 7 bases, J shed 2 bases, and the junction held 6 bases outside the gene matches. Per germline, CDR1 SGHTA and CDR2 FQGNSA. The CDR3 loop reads CASTLLAGPTDTQYF. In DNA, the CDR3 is TGTGCCAGCACCCTACTAGCGGGACCCACAGATACGCAGTATTTT.

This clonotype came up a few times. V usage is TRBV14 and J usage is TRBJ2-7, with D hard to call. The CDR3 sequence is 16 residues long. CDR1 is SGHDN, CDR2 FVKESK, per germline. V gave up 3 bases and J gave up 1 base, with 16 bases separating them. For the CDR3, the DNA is TGTGCCAGCAGCCACCCCCTGACTCCCTGGTCCTACGAGCAGTACTTC. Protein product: CASSHPLTPWSYEQYF.

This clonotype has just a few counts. The CDR3 spells CASSPRQGLYEQYF. In DNA, the CDR3 is TGTGCCAGCAGCCCTAGACAGGGGCTCTACGAGCAGTACTTC. The chain links TRBV7-9 to TRBJ2-7; TRBD1 agrees at 8 bases. Germline trimming cut 5 bases from V and 3 bases from J; bases unmatched to any gene: 6. Germline V gene lookup returns CDR1 SEHNR and CDR2 FQNEAQ (reference sequence). This CDR3 is 14 amino acids long. Variable domain in full (rest from reference TRBV7-9 and TRBJ2-7): DTGVSQNPRHKITKRGQNVTFRCDPISEHNRLYWYRQTLGQGPEFLTYFQNEAQLEKSRLLSDRFSAERPKGSFSTLEIQRTEQGDSAMYLCASSPRQGLYEQYFGPGTRLTVT.

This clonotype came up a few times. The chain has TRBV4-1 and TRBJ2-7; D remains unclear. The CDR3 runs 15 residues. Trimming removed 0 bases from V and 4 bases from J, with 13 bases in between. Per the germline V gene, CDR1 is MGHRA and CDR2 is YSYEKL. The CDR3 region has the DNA TGCGCCAGCAGCCAAGATTCTGGGTACGGGTACGAGCAGTACTTC. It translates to CASSQDSGYGYEQYF.

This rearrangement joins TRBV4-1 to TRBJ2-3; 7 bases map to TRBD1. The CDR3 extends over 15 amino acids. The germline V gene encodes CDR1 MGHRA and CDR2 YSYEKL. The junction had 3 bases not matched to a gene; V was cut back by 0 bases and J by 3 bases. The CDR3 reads CASSQEDRKTDTQYF. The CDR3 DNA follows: TGCGCCAGCAGCCAAGAGGACAGGAAGACAGATACGCAGTATTTT.

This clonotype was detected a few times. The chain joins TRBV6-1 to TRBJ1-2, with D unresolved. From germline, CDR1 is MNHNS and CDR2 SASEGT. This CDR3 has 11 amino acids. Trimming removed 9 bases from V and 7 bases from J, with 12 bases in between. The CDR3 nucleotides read TGTGCCAGTGGGCCGACATCTGGCTACACCTTC. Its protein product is CASGPTSGYTF.

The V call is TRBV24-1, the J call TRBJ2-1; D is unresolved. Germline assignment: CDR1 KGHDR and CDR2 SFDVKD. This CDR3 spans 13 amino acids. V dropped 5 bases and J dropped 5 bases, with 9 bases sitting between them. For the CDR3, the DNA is TGTGCCACCAGTGTTGAAACCAACAATGAGCAGTTCTTC. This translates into CATSVETNNEQFF.

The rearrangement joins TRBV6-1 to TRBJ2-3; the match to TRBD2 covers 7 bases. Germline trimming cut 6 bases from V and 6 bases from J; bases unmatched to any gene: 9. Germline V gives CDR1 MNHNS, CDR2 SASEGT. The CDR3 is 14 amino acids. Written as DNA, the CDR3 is TGTGCCAGCAGCGGGTGGCTGGGGGGGGATACGCAGTATTTT. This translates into CASSGWLGGDTQYF.

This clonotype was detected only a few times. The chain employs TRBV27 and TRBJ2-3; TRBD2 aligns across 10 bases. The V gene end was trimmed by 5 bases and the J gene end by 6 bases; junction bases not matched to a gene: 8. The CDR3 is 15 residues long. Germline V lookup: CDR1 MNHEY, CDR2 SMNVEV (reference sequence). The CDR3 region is CASSRSGGAGDTQYF. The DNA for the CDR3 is TGTGCCAGCAGTCGAAGCGGGGGGGCAGGGGATACGCAGTATTTT.

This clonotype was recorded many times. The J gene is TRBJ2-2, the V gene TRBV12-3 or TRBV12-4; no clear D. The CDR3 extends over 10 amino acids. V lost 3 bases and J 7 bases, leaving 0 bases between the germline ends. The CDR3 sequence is CASSFGELFF. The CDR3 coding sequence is TGTGCCAGCAGTTTCGGGGAGCTGTTTTTT.

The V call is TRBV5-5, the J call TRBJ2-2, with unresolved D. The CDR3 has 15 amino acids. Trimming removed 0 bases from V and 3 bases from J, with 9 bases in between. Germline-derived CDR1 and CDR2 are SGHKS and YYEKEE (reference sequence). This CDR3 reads CASSLVKAHTGELFF. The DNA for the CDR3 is TGTGCCAGCAGCTTGGTGAAGGCACACACCGGGGAGCTGTTTTTT.